The clone carrying this T cell receptor (beta chain) was seen a single time. The target antigen is unknown. MiXCR was used by TCRdb to re-call the PCR reads. Of 6,000 to 7,500 clones in the sample, 25% to 30% are singletons; the top ten hold roughly 20%. Not a single patient had been given any form of treatment at any point before undergoing thyroid surgery. The sample is drawn from a study of metastatic and nonmetastatic thyroid tumors. Study-wide background: Thyroid patients, malignant and benign, had repertoires compared across blood and tumor or nodule tissue. Overall study findings and caveats: TCR beta diversity was reportedly significantly higher in malignant thyroid tumors than benign nodules, in blood and tumor.

The length of the CDR3 is 14 residues. Germline lookup yields CDR1 MNHNS and CDR2 SASEGT. The V gene is TRBV6-1, the J gene TRBJ2-7; D call uncertain. Sequenced: adjacent normal tissue. The receptor comes from a female donor with papillary thyroid cancer or a benign thyroid nodule (not recorded which). Some clones in this sample may be carry-over from other donors' samples. The CDR3 reads CARSERGRSYEQYV. The CDR3 nucleotides are TGTGCCAGAAGTGAGCGTGGGCGATCCTACGAGCAGTACGTC.